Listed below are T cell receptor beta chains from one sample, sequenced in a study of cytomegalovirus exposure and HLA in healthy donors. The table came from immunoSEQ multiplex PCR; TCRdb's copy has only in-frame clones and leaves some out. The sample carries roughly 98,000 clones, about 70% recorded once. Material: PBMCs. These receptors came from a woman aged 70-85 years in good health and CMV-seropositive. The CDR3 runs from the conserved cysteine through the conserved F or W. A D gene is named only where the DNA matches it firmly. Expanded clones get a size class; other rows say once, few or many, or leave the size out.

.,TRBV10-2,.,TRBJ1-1,TGCGCCAGCAGACCCGACAGGACGTGGGGAATGAACACTGAAGCTTTCTTT,CASRPDRTWGMNTEAFF
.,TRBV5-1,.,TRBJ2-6,TGCGCCAGCAGGGGGCTGTCAGGGGCCAACGTCCTGACTTTC,CASRGLSGANVLTF
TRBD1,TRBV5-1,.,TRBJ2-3,TGCGCCAGCAACACAGGGGGTATAGCGAATACGCAGTATTTT,CASNTGGIANTQYF
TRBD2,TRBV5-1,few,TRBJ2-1,TGCGCCAGCAGCTTAACGGCGGGGGACAATGAGCAGTTCTTC,CASSLTAGDNEQFF
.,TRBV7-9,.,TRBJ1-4,TGTGCCAGCAGCTTAGACAGCCGTGAAAAACTGTTTTTT,CASSLDSREKLFF
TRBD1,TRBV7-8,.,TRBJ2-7,TGTGCCAGCAGCCCGACAGGGGTACACGAGCAGTACTTC,CASSPTGVHEQYF
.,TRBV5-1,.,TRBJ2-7,TGCGCCAGCAGCCGGGGACTCCTCTCCTACGAGCAGTACTTC,CASSRGLLSYEQYF
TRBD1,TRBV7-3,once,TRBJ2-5,TGTGCCAGCAGCACACAAGGGACAGGGGGAGGAGAGACCCAGTACTTC,CASSTQGTGGGETQYF
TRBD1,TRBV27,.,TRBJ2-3,TGTGCCAGCAACCCGATTAGCGACAGGGTCTTTATCTCTACGCAGTATTTT,CASNPISDRVFISTQYF
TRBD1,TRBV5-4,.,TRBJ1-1,TGTGCCAGCAGCTTTTTACAGGGGGTTAACACTGAAGCTTTCTTT,CASSFLQGVNTEAFF
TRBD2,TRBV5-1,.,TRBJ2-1,TGCGCCAGCAGCTTCCCTAGCGGATCCTACAATGAGCAGTTCTTC,CASSFPSGSYNEQFF
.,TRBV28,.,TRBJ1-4,TGTGCCAGCAGTTCAGGGGCCCTTAATGAAAAACTGTTTTTT,CASSSGALNEKLFF
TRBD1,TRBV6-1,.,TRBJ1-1,TGTGCCAGCAGTGAACCCGGCGAGGGGGCGCAGGCTTTCTTT,CASSEPGEGAQAFF
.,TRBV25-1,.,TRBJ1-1,TGTGCCAGCACCATGAACACTGAAGCTTTCTTT,CASTMNTEAFF
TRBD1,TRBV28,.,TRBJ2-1,TGTGCCAGCACCGACAGGGGCAACAATGAGCAGTTCTTC,CASTDRGNNEQFF
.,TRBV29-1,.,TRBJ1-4,TGCAGCGTTGCCGTCGGGGTGGGTGAAAAACTGTTTTTT,CSVAVGVGEKLFF
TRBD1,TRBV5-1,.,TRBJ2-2,TGCGCCAGCAGCTTTGGACAGGGGGATAACACCGGGGAGCTGTTTTTT,CASSFGQGDNTGELFF
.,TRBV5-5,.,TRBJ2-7,TGTGCCAGCAGCCATGACTTCTACGAGCAGTACTTC,CASSHDFYEQYF
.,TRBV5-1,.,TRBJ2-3,TGCGCCAGCAGCTTGGGCCAGGGGCCTCCCACAGATACGCAGTATTTT,CASSLGQGPPTDTQYF
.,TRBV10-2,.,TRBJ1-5,TGCGCCAGCAGTGGCGGAAGTCAGCCCCAGCATTTT,CASSGGSQPQHF
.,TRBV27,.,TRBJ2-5,TGTGCCAGCAGTTTTACGGGAGAGACCCAGTACTTC,CASSFTGETQYF
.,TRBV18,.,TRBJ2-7,TGTGCCAGCTCACCAGGCCAGGGCTCCGAGCAGTACTTC,CASSPGQGSEQYF
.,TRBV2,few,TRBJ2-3,TGTGCCAGCAGTGCAGGGATCATACGCGTTACAGATACGCAGTATTTT,CASSAGIIRVTDTQYF
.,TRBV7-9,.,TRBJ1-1,TGTGCCAGCAGCTTAGAGGCAGGAGAAGCTTTCTTT,CASSLEAGEAFF
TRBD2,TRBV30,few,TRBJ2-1,TGTGCCTGGAGTCGTACTAGCGGGTTGGGAAATGAGCAGTTCTTC,CAWSRTSGLGNEQFF
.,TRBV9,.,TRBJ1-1,TGTGCCAGCAGCGCCGGGAGGGGAATGAACACTGAAGCTTTCTTT,CASSAGRGMNTEAFF
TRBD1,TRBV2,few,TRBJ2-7,TGTGCCAGCAGTCTGTTCGGGACAGGGATAGCTTACGAGCAGTACTTC,CASSLFGTGIAYEQYF
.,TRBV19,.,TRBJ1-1,TGTGCCAGTAGGATGAGGGAGAACACTGAAGCTTTCTTT,CASRMRENTEAFF
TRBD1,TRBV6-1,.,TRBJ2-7,TGTGCCAGCCATGGGGGACAGGAGTCCTACGAGCAGTACTTC,CASHGGQESYEQYF
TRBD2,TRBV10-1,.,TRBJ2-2,TGCGCCAGCAGTGAGCCCGGGACTAGCGGGGGCACCGGGGAGCTGTTTTTT,CASSEPGTSGGTGELFF
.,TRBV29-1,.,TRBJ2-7,TGCAGCGTCTGGGGGCTCGGCCAGAGCTACGAGCAGTACTTC,CSVWGLGQSYEQYF
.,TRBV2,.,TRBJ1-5,TGTGCCAGCAGTGACAGGGCTCAGCCCCAGCATTTT,CASSDRAQPQHF
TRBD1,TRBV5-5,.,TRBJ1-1,TGTGCCAGCAGCTCCAAGGGGGCGGTGAACACTGAAGCTTTCTTT,CASSSKGAVNTEAFF
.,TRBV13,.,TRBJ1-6,TGTGCCAGCAGCTTATTGTCAGCGAATTCACCCCTCCACTTT,CASSLLSANSPLHF
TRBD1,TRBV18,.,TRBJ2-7,TGTGCCAGCTCGGATGGGACAGGCCCATCCTACGAGCAGTACTTC,CASSDGTGPSYEQYF
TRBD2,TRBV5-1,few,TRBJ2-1,TGCGCCAGCAGCTTGAGGCTAGCGGGAGGTAGGGTAACTGAGCAGTTCTTC,CASSLRLAGGRVTEQFF
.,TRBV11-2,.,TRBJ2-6,TGTGCCAGCAGCTTAGTTAACGTGCGAACCTACTCTGGGGCCAACGTCCTGACTTTC,CASSLVNVRTYSGANVLTF
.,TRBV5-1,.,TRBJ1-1,TGCGCCAGCAGCCTCTGGCCCGTCCCCACTGAAGCTTTCTTT,CASSLWPVPTEAFF
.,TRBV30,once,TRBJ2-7,TGTGCCTGGAGTACAGGGAGAATAGGGTACGAGCAGTACTTC,CAWSTGRIGYEQYF
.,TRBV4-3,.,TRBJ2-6,TGCGCCAGCAGCCCTAGCGCTCCTGGGGCCAACGTCCTGACTTTC,CASSPSAPGANVLTF
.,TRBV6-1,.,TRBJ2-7,TGTGCCAGCAGTGAAGGGCTGTCCTCCTGGGGCGAGCAGTACTTC,CASSEGLSSWGEQYF
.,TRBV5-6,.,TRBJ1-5,TGTGCCAGCAGCCTTCGGGGGGCATGGCTTGGGCCCCAGCATTTT,CASSLRGAWLGPQHF